This T cell receptor beta chain comes out of a study of post-analysis software for immune sequencing data. Study-wide points: Samples from a shared batch, those prepared together, strongly co-clustered by F measure. There were about five TRBV segments more frequent in patients than controls, and TRBV5-6, TRBV5-1 and TRBV20-1 were among them.

CDR3 length equals 15 residues. CDR1 is DFQATT and CDR2 is SNEGSKA in the germline V gene (reference sequence). This clonotype was seen only a few times. No antigen is known for it. Included in the TCR beta cDNA libraries were unique molecular identifiers. TCRdb reprocessed the PCR reads with MiXCR, giving one entry per CDR3 protein. The profile covers under 900,000 distinct CDR3 sequences, with approximately 53% appearing a single time and about 4.5% taken by the ten largest. What was sequenced was blood. The chain links TRBV20-1 to TRBJ2-7; the match to TRBD2 covers 11 bases. The J call may be faulty, since TRBJ2-5 better matches the DNA end. The clonotype comes from a girl under 18 with multiple sclerosis. Here the CDR3 DNA reads TGCAGTGCTAGGCGGACTAGCGGGCTCGGAGAGACCCAGTACTTC. Translating gives CSARRTSGLGETQYF.